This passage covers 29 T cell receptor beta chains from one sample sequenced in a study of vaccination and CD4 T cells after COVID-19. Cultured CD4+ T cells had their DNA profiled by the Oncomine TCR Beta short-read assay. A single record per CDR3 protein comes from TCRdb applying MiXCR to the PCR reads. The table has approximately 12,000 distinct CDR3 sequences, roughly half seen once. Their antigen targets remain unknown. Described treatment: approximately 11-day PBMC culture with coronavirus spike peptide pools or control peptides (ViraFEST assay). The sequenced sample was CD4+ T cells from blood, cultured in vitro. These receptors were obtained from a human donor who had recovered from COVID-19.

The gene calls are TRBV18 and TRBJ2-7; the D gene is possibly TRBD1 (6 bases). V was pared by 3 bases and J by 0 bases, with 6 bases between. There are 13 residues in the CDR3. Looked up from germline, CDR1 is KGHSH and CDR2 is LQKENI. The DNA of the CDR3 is TGTGCCAGCTCACCGGACAGCTCCTACGAGCAGTACTTC. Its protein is CASSPDSSYEQYF.

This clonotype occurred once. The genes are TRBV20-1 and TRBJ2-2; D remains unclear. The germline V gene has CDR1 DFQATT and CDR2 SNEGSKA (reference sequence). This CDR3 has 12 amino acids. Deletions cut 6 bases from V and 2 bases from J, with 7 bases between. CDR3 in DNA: TGCAGTGCGACGGAAAACACCGGGGAGCTGTTTTTT. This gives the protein CSATENTGELFF.

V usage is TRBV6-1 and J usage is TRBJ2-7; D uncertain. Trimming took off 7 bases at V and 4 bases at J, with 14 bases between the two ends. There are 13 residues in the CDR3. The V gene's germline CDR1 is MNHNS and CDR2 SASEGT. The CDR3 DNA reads TGTGCCAGCAAACGACACAAGACTTACGAGCAGTACTTC. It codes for CASKRHKTYEQYF.

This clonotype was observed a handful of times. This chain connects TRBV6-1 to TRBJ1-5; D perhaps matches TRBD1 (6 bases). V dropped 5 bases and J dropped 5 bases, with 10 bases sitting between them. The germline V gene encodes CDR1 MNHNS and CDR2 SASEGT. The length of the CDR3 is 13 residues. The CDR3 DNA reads TGTGCCAGCAGTCCGGACAGTTATCAGCCCCAGCATTTT. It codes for CASSPDSYQPQHF.

CDR3: CASSYGGTEETQYF. CDR3 DNA: TGTGCCAGCAGTTACGGGGGGACAGAAGAGACCCAGTACTTC. The chain is built from TRBV6-2 or TRBV6-3 and TRBJ2-5; D might be TRBD1 (7 bases). V was pared by 2 bases and J by 3 bases, with 10 bases between. Germline loops: CDR1 MNHEY, CDR2 SVGEGT. The CDR3 length is 14 residues.

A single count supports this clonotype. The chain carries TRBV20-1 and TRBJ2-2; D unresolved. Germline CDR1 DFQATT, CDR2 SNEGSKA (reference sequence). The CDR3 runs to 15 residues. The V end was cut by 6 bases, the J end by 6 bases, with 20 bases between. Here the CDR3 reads CSAPPDGSRAGELFF. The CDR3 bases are TGCAGTGCCCCACCCGACGGATCCCGGGCCGGGGAGCTGTTTTTT.

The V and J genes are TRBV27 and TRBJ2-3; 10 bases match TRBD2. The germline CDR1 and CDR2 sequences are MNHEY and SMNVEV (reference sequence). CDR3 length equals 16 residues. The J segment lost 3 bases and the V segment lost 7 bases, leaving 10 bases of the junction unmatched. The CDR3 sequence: CASTSLAGDRTDTQYF. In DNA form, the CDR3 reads TGTGCCAGCACTTCCCTAGCGGGAGATCGGACAGATACGCAGTATTTT.

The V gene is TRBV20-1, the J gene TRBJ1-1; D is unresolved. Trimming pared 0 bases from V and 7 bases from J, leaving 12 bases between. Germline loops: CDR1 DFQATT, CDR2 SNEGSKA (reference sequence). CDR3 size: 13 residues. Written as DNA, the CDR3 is TGCAGTGCTAGAGATCCACTGTCCCTTGAAGCTTTCTTT. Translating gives CSARDPLSLEAFF.

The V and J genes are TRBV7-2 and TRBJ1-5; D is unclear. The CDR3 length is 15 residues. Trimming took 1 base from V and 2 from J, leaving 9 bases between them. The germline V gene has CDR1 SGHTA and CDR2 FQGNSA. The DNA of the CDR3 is TGTGCCAGCAGCTTAGAACAGTACGGCAATCAGCCCCAGCATTTT. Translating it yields CASSLEQYGNQPQHF. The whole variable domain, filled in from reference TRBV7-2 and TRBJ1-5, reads GAGVSQSPSNKVTEKGKDVELRCDPISGHTALYWYRQSLGQGLEFLIYFQGNSAPDKSGLPSDRFSAERTGGSVSTLTIQRTQQEDSAVYLCASSLEQYGNQPQHFGDGTRLSIL.

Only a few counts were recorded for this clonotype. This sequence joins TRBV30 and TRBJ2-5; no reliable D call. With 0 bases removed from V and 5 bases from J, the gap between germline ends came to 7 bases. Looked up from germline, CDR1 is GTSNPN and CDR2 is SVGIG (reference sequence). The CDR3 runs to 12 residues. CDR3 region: CAWSVVGETQYF. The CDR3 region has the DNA TGTGCCTGGAGTGTAGTGGGGGAGACCCAGTACTTC.

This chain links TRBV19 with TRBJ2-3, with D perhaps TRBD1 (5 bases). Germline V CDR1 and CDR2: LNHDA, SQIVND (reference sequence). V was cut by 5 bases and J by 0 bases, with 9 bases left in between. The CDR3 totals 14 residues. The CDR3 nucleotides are TGTGCCAGTAGTCCCCGACAGAGCACAGATACGCAGTATTTT. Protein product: CASSPRQSTDTQYF.

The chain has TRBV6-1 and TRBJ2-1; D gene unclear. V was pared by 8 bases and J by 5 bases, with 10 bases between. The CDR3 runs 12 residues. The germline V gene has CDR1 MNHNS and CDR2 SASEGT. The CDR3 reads CASETVNNEQFF. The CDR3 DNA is TGTGCCAGCGAGACCGTGAACAATGAGCAGTTCTTC.

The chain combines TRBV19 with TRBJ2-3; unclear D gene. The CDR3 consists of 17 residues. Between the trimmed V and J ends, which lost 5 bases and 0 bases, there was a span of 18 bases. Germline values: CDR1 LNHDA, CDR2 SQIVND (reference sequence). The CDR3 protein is CASSPPPGGYSTDTQYF. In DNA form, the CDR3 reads TGTGCCAGTAGTCCCCCGCCTGGCGGCTATAGCACAGATACGCAGTATTTT. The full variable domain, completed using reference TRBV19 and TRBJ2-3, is DGGITQSPKYLFRKEGQNVTLSCEQNLNHDAMYWYRQDPGQGLRLIYYSQIVNDFQKGDIAEGYSVSREKKESFPLTVTSAQKNPTAFYLCASSPPPGGYSTDTQYFGPGTRLTVL.

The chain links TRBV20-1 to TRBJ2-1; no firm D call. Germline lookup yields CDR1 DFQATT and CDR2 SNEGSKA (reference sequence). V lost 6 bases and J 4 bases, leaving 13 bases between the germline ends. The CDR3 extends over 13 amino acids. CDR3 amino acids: CSAPLPPYNEQFF. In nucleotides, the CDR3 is TGCAGTGCACCGCTCCCTCCGTACAATGAGCAGTTCTTC.

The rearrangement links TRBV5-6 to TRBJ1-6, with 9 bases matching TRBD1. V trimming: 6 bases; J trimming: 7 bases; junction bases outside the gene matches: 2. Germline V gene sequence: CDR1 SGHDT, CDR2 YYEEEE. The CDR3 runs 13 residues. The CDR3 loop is CASTGTGNSPLHF. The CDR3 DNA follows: TGTGCCAGCACCGGGACAGGGAATTCACCCCTCCACTTT.

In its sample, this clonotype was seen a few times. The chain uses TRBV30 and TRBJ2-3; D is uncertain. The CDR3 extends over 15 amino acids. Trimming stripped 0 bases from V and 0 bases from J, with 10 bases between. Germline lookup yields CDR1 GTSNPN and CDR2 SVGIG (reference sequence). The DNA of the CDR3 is TGTGCCTGGAGTGTTTTCGGCGGTAGCACAGATACGCAGTATTTT. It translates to CAWSVFGGSTDTQYF.

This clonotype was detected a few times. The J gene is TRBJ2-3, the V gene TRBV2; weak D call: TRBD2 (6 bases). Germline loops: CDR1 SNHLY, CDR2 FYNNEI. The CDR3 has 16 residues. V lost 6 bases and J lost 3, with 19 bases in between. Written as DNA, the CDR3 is TGTGCCAGCAGATCAGCGGGCCCCTGGGGAACAGATACGCAGTATTTT. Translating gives CASRSAGPWGTDTQYF.

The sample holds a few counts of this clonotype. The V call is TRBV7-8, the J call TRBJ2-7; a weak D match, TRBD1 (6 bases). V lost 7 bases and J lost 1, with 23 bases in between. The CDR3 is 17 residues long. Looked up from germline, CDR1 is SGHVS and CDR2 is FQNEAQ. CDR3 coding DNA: TGTGCCAGCATCGAGGGGGTTGGGGGTCATGGGTCCTACGAGCAGTACTTC. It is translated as CASIEGVGGHGSYEQYF. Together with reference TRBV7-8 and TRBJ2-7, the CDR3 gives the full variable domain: GAGVSQSPRYKVAKRGQDVALRCDPISGHVSLFWYQQALGQGPEFLTYFQNEAQLDKSGLPSDRFFAERPEGSVSTLKIQRTQQEDSAVYLCASIEGVGGHGSYEQYFGPGTRLTVT.

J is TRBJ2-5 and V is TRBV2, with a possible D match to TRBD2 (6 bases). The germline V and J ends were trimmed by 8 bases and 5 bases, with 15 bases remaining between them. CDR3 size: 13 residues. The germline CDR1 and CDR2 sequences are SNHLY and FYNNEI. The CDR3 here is CASVLVGGETQYF. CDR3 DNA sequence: TGTGCCAGCGTTCTAGTGGGGGGTGAGACCCAGTACTTC.

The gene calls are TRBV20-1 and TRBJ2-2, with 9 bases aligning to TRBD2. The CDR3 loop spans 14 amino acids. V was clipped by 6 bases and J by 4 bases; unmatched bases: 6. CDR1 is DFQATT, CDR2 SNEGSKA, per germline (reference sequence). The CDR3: CSAEAGGFTGELFF. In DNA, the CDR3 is TGCAGTGCCGAAGCGGGAGGATTCACCGGGGAGCTGTTTTTT.

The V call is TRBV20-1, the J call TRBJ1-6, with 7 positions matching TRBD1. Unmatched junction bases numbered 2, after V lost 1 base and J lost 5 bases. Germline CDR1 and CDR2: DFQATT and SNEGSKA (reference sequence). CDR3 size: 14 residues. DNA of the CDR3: TGCAGTGCTAGAGTAGGGGGCGATAATTCACCCCTCCACTTT. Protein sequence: CSARVGGDNSPLHF.

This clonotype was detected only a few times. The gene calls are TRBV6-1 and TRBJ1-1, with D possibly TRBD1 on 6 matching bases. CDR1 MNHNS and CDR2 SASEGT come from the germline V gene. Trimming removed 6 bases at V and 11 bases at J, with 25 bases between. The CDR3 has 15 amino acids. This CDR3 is CASSPHGSPQGGAFF. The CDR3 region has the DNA TGTGCCAGCAGCCCCCATGGGTCCCCTCAAGGGGGGGCTTTCTTT.

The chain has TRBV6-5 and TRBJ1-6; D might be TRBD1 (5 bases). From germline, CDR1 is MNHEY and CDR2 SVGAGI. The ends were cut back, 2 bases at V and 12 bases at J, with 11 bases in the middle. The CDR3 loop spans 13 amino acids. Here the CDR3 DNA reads TGTGCCAGCAGTTACGACGGGACGGGACCCCTCCACTTT. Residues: CASSYDGTGPLHF.

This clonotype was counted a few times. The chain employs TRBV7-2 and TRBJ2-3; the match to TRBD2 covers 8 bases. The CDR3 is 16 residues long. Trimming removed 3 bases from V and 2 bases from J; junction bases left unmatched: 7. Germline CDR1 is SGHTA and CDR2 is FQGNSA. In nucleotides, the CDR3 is TGTGCCAGCAGCTTGAGCCTAGCGGGTAACACAGATACGCAGTATTTT. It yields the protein CASSLSLAGNTDTQYF.

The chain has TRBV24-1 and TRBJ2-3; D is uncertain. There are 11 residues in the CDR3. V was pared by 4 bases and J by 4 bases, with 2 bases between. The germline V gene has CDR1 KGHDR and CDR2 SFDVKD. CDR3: CATSDADTQYF. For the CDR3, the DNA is TGTGCCACCAGTGACGCAGATACGCAGTATTTT.

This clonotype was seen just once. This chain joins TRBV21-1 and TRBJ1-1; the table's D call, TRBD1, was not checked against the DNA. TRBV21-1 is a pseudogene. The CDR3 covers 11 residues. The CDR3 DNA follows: TGTGCCAGCAGGACGGGGGGTGAAGCTTTCTTT. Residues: CASRTGGEAFF.

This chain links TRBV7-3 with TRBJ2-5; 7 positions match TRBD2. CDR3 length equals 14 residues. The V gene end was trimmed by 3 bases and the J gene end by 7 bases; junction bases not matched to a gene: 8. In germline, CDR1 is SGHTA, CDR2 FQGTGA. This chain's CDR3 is CASSLGGGAGTQYF. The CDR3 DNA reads TGTGCCAGCAGCTTGGGGGGAGGGGCGGGGACCCAGTACTTC.

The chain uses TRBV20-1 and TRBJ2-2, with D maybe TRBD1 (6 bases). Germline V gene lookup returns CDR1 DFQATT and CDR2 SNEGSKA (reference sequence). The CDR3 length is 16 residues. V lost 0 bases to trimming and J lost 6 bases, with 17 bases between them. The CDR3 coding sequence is TGCAGTGCTAGAGATAAACTACAGGGTTGGGCCGGGGAGCTGTTTTTT. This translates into CSARDKLQGWAGELFF.

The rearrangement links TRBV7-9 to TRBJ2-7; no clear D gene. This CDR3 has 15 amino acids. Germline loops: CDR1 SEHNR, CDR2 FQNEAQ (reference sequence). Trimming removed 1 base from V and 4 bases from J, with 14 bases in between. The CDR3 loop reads CASSLVQKYSYEQYF. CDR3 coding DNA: TGTGCCAGCAGCTTAGTCCAGAAGTATTCGTACGAGCAGTACTTC.